A selection of T cell receptor beta chains follows, all from one sample in a study of PD-1 blockade in classical Hodgkin lymphoma. Assay: immunoSEQ multiplex PCR; the TCRdb copy retains only in-frame clones and omits some. The sample lists approximately 20,000 clones; more than 75% were seen once. The sequencing here drew on peripheral blood mononuclear cells (PBMCs), taken before the fourth cycle of nivolumab. The source of these receptors is a human donor with classical Hodgkin lymphoma. The CDR3 runs from the conserved cysteine through the conserved F or W. D genes are given only for firm matches. Where a row states a size, it is once, few, many or the class of an expanded clone; other rows omit it.

clone size,J gene,D gene,V gene,CDR3 protein,CDR3 DNA
-,TRBJ1-2,-,TRBV29-1,CSVEAPGLYYGYTF,TGCAGCGTTGAAGCACCGGGCCTTTACTATGGCTACACCTTC
few,TRBJ2-5,-,TRBV4-1,CASSLTRDGGTQETQYF,TGCGCCAGCAGCCTGACCAGGGACGGAGGAACTCAAGAGACCCAGTACTTC
-,TRBJ1-6,-,TRBV11-2,CASSLGQGDSSYNSPLHF,TGTGCCAGCAGCTTAGGGCAGGGAGATAGCTCCTATAATTCACCCCTCCACTTT
few,TRBJ2-4,-,TRBV27,CASSLQLGNIQYF,TGTGCCAGCAGTTTACAGCTGGGAAACATTCAGTACTTC
-,TRBJ1-4,-,TRBV7-9,CASIAWATATNEKLFF,TGTGCCAGCATCGCTTGGGCCACTGCAACTAATGAAAAACTGTTTTTT
-,TRBJ2-5,-,TRBV5-1,CASGRDAWRETQYF,TGCGCCAGCGGCCGGGACGCCTGGCGGGAGACCCAGTACTTC
-,TRBJ2-5,-,TRBV6-5,CASRVRGTQYF,TGTGCCAGCAGAGTAAGGGGGACCCAGTACTTC
-,TRBJ1-6,-,TRBV27,CASSFTSSPLHF,TGTGCCAGCAGTTTCACGAGTTCACCCCTCCACTTT
few,TRBJ1-2,-,TRBV6-4,CASSEQAGRYGYTF,TGTGCCAGCTCTGAGCAAGCAGGGAGATATGGCTACACCTTC
-,TRBJ2-5,TRBD1,TRBV11-2,CASALQGARETQYF,TGTGCCAGCGCCCTACAGGGGGCGCGAGAGACCCAGTACTTC
-,TRBJ1-6,-,TRBV7-9,CASSFVVPGSNSPLHF,TGTGCCAGCAGCTTTGTCGTCCCAGGTTCTAATTCACCCCTCCACTTT
medium-sized,TRBJ1-2,-,TRBV10-3,CAISEGNYGYTF,TGTGCCATCAGTGAGGGTAACTATGGCTACACCTTC
-,TRBJ1-2,-,TRBV30,CAWSAGVVQYGYTF,TGTGCCTGGAGTGCCGGGGTCGTTCAGTATGGCTACACCTTC
-,TRBJ1-5,TRBD1,TRBV2,CASSRGQPNQPQHF,TGTGCCAGCAGCAGGGGACAGCCCAATCAGCCCCAGCATTTT
-,TRBJ2-1,-,TRBV10-3,CAISDSSSSYNEQFF,TGTGCCATCAGTGATTCTAGCTCGTCCTACAATGAGCAGTTCTTC
-,TRBJ1-1,-,TRBV7-9,CASSHHSGNTEAFF,TGTGCCAGCAGCCACCACTCCGGGAACACTGAAGCTTTCTTT
-,TRBJ2-2,-,TRBV6-5,CASSYSTGPGELFF,TGTGCCAGCAGTTACTCCACAGGGCCCGGGGAGCTGTTTTTT
-,TRBJ2-7,TRBD2,TRBV6-6,CASSYTGGEQYF,TGTGCCAGCAGTTACACGGGGGGCGAGCAGTACTTC
-,TRBJ2-1,TRBD2,TRBV5-1,CASTLAGVQFF,TGCGCCAGCACTCTAGCGGGAGTGCAGTTCTTC
-,TRBJ1-2,-,TRBV11-2,CASSLAPGPGYGYTF,TGTGCCAGCAGCTTAGCACCAGGCCCTGGCTATGGCTACACCTTC
-,TRBJ2-3,TRBD2,TRBV4-1,CASSSSGSSTDTQYF,TGCGCCAGCAGCTCCAGCGGGAGTAGCACAGATACGCAGTATTTT
-,TRBJ1-4,-,TRBV6-4,CPHWGSEKLFF,TGCCCCCATTGGGGGAGTGAAAAACTGTTTTTT
-,TRBJ2-7,TRBD2,TRBV30,CAWGPLAGGGEQYF,TGTGCCTGGGGCCCTCTAGCGGGAGGCGGAGAGCAGTACTTC
few,TRBJ1-1,TRBD1,TRBV18,CASSPPRTGVNTEAFF,TGTGCCAGCTCACCACCCCGGACAGGAGTGAACACTGAAGCTTTCTTT
-,TRBJ2-6,-,TRBV6-4,CASSDSTSGANVLTF,TGTGCCAGCAGTGACAGTACCTCTGGGGCCAACGTCCTGACTTTC
-,TRBJ1-1,TRBD1,TRBV2,CASSEGSDRGNEAFF,TGTGCCAGCAGTGAAGGGAGTGACAGGGGCAATGAAGCTTTCTTT
-,TRBJ1-1,-,TRBV6-5,CASSYSNVNTEAFF,TGTGCCAGCAGTTACTCTAACGTGAACACTGAAGCTTTCTTT
-,TRBJ1-5,-,TRBV4-2,CASSLGEGGRNQPQHF,TGTGCCAGCAGCCTCGGGGAGGGGGGTCGCAATCAGCCCCAGCATTTT
-,TRBJ1-4,TRBD1,TRBV6-1,CASSEARQGGNEKLFF,TGTGCCAGCAGTGAAGCGAGGCAGGGGGGGAATGAAAAACTGTTTTTT
-,TRBJ2-7,-,TRBV9,CASSVAGDIDYEQYF,TGTGCCAGCAGCGTAGCAGGGGATATTGACTACGAGCAGTACTTC
-,TRBJ1-4,-,TRBV5-8,CASGQGVTNEKLFF,TGTGCCAGCGGCCAGGGAGTAACTAATGAAAAACTGTTTTTT
-,TRBJ2-2,-,TRBV28,CASSLGQSNTGELFF,TGTGCCAGCAGTCTCGGACAGTCGAACACCGGGGAGCTGTTTTTT
few,TRBJ2-7,TRBD2,TRBV29-1,CSVDGAGGPEQYF,TGCAGCGTTGATGGCGCGGGAGGGCCCGAGCAGTACTTC
-,TRBJ1-2,TRBD1,TRBV2,CASRGDSPNYGYTF,TGTGCCAGCAGGGGGGACAGCCCTAACTATGGCTACACCTTC
-,TRBJ1-5,-,TRBV2,CASSEGGLQPQHF,TGTGCCAGCAGTGAAGGGGGGCTGCAGCCCCAGCATTTT
once,TRBJ1-1,TRBD1,TRBV19,CASSPRTGLVAEAFF,TGTGCCAGTAGTCCACGGACAGGGTTGGTGGCTGAAGCTTTCTTT
-,TRBJ2-5,-,TRBV4-1,CASSQVRLFGETQYF,TGCGCCAGCAGCCAAGTTAGGTTGTTCGGTGAGACCCAGTACTTC
-,TRBJ2-2,-,TRBV11-3,CASSLRGNTGELFF,TGTGCCAGCAGCTTAAGAGGGAACACCGGGGAGCTGTTTTTT
-,TRBJ2-5,TRBD2,TRBV14,CASSRSGVGETQYF,TGTGCCAGCAGCAGGAGCGGGGTCGGGGAGACCCAGTACTTC
-,TRBJ2-1,TRBD2,TRBV5-1,CASSLPGLAFEQFF,TGCGCCAGCAGCCTACCGGGACTAGCATTTGAGCAGTTCTTC
-,TRBJ1-3,TRBD1,TRBV6-1,CASSESDRVSGNTIYF,TGTGCCAGCAGTGAGTCCGACAGGGTATCGGGAAACACCATATATTTT
-,TRBJ1-2,-,TRBV7-2,CASSLVGGGYGYTF,TGTGCCAGCAGCCTTGTTGGAGGAGGCTATGGCTACACCTTC
-,TRBJ2-5,-,TRBV2,CASSALETQYF,TGTGCCAGCAGTGCCCTCGAGACCCAGTACTTC
-,TRBJ2-7,-,TRBV10-3,CAISAGPRSYEQYF,TGTGCCATCAGCGCCGGGCCTAGGTCCTACGAGCAGTACTTC
once,TRBJ1-5,-,TRBV2,CASSDRVHSNQPQHF,TGTGCCAGCAGTGACAGGGTACATAGCAATCAGCCCCAGCATTTT
-,TRBJ1-4,-,TRBV28,CASSFFRSNEKLFF,TGTGCCAGCAGTTTTTTCAGGTCTAATGAAAAACTGTTTTTT
once,TRBJ1-1,-,TRBV2,CASRDSLRDTEAFF,TGTGCCAGCAGAGACAGCCTACGGGACACTGAAGCTTTCTTT
few,TRBJ2-2,TRBD1,TRBV2,CASGGQGTGELFF,TGTGCCAGCGGCGGACAGGGAACCGGGGAGCTGTTTTTT
once,TRBJ2-1,-,TRBV25-1,CASTSPGARSYNEQFF,TGTGCCAGCACGTCGCCCGGAGCGCGCTCCTACAATGAGCAGTTCTTC
once,TRBJ1-2,-,TRBV6-4,CASSDSKGQGSSGGYTF,TGTGCCAGCAGTGACTCGAAAGGGCAGGGGAGTAGTGGTGGCTACACCTTC
once,TRBJ2-1,TRBD2,TRBV30,CAWTSGKSSYNEQFF,TGTGCCTGGACTAGCGGGAAGAGCTCCTACAATGAGCAGTTCTTC
-,TRBJ2-2,TRBD2,TRBV5-4,CASSFPPGGGGSNTGELFF,TGTGCCAGCAGCTTTCCCCCCGGGGGGGGAGGGTCGAACACCGGGGAGCTGTTTTTT
-,TRBJ1-2,TRBD1,TRBV7-8,CASSLLQGLHFYGYTF,TGTGCCAGCAGCTTACTACAGGGGCTACACTTCTATGGCTACACCTTC
-,TRBJ2-4,TRBD1,TRBV9,CASSVATGDTYLAKNIQYF,TGTGCCAGCAGCGTAGCGACAGGGGATACTTATTTAGCCAAAAACATTCAGTACTTC
-,TRBJ2-3,-,TRBV4-2,CASSQDYGDADTQYF,TGTGCCAGCAGCCAAGATTACGGGGACGCAGATACGCAGTATTTT
few,TRBJ2-2,TRBD1,TRBV25-1,CASSTQGLDTGELFF,TGTGCCAGCAGTACACAGGGGCTGGACACCGGGGAGCTGTTTTTT
-,TRBJ2-1,TRBD2,TRBV4-3,CASSQTSGRAGVYNEQFF,TGCGCCAGCAGCCAGACTAGCGGGAGGGCCGGGGTCTACAATGAGCAGTTCTTC
-,TRBJ2-5,-,TRBV6-1,CASSEGGVKETQYF,TGTGCCAGCAGTGAAGGGGGAGTCAAAGAGACCCAGTACTTC
few,TRBJ1-3,TRBD1,TRBV18,CASSPGQGGTGNTIYF,TGTGCCAGCTCACCGGGACAGGGAGGAACTGGAAACACCATATATTTT
-,TRBJ2-1,-,TRBV30,CAWSKPEGHTYNEQFF,TGTGCCTGGAGCAAACCGGAGGGCCATACCTACAATGAGCAGTTCTTC